This entry lists 15 T cell receptor beta chains sequenced from one sample in a study of CD8 T cells in Susac syndrome. Reverse transcription of roughly 0.5 to 1 ug RNA was carried out with random hexamers. A single record per CDR3 protein comes from TCRdb applying MiXCR to the immunoSEQ multiplex PCR reads. The sample lists roughly 150,000 distinct CDR3 sequences; about 92% were seen once. Sequencing was performed on CD4+ T cells from PBMCs. The receptors come from a human donor in good health.

This clonotype was seen a single time. This chain joins TRBV29-1 and TRBJ2-1; TRBD2 agrees at 7 bases. Germline V CDR1 and CDR2: SQVTM, ANQGSEA. The CDR3 totals 14 residues. V dropped 8 bases and J dropped 9; count of bases not matched to a gene: 16. CDR3 DNA sequence: TGCAGCACCCATAAAGGACTAGAGGCCGGTGAGCAGTTCTTC. It yields the protein CSTHKGLEAGEQFF.

The chain uses TRBV20-1 and TRBJ1-6; D is unclear. In germline, CDR1 is DFQATT, CDR2 SNEGSKA (reference sequence). The CDR3 is 12 residues long. With 3 bases removed from V and 8 bases from J, the gap between germline ends came to 8 bases. The DNA of the CDR3 is TGCAGTGCTAGGTATCAAGATTCACCCCTCCACTTT. It translates to CSARYQDSPLHF.

V and J are TRBV6-2 or TRBV6-3 and TRBJ1-5; unclear D gene. V lost 7 bases and J 6 bases, leaving 13 bases between the germline ends. Germline CDR1 is MNHEY and CDR2 is SVGEGT. The CDR3 contains 13 residues. The CDR3 sequence: CASTLTGVQPQHF. The CDR3 nucleotides read TGTGCCAGCACTCTAACGGGTGTTCAGCCCCAGCATTTT.

The chain combines TRBV10-1 with TRBJ2-3; D may correspond to TRBD1 or TRBD2 (5 bases each). Germline V gene data show CDR1 as WNHNN and CDR2 as SYGVQD (reference sequence). The CDR3 sequence is 15 residues long. V lost 2 bases and J 0 bases, leaving 9 bases between the germline ends. The CDR3 here is CASSEGGVSTDTQYF. The CDR3 DNA sequence: TGCGCCAGCAGTGAGGGGGGAGTAAGCACAGATACGCAGTATTTT.

This chain links TRBV28 with TRBJ1-1; D is possibly TRBD1 (6 bases). Trimming pared 7 bases from V and 4 bases from J, leaving 16 bases between. The CDR3 totals 14 residues. Per the germline V gene, CDR1 is MDHEN and CDR2 is SYDVKM. The CDR3 sequence is CASTLGGRITEAFF. CDR3 nucleotide sequence: TGTGCCAGCACCCTGGGGGGGCGCATCACTGAAGCTTTCTTT.

V and J are TRBV7-2 and TRBJ2-5, with D hard to call. The ends were cut back, 5 bases at V and 2 bases at J, with 9 bases in the middle. The CDR3 consists of 13 residues. Germline CDR1 reads SGHTA; CDR2 reads FQGNSA. The CDR3 nucleotides read TGTGCCAGCAGCCCCATGAATCAAGAGACCCAGTACTTC. Translation gives CASSPMNQETQYF.

This chain connects TRBV5-4 to TRBJ2-2; 9 nucleotides match TRBD1. The CDR3 has 16 amino acids. Trimming at V came to 0 bases and at J to 5 bases, leaving 5 bases not matched to a gene. Germline lookup yields CDR1 SGHNT and CDR2 YYREEE (reference sequence). CDR3 loop: CASSLALGQGTGELFF. In DNA form, the CDR3 reads TGTGCCAGCAGCTTGGCCTTGGGACAGGGTACCGGGGAGCTGTTTTTT.

This clonotype appeared a single time. The V call is TRBV12-3 or TRBV12-4, the J call TRBJ1-1, with D uncertain. Trimming removed 6 bases at V and 5 bases at J, with 4 bases between. This CDR3 has 10 residues. The CDR3 bases are TGTGCCAGCAGAAGGACTGAAGCTTTCTTT. As protein: CASRRTEAFF.

The chain couples TRBV18 to TRBJ2-7; weak D call: TRBD1 (5 bases). Germline V lookup: CDR1 KGHSH, CDR2 LQKENI. This CDR3 region has 13 residues. Trimming removed 2 bases at V and 4 bases at J, with 9 bases between. CDR3 DNA: TGTGCCAGCTCACCAACGGACACTTACGAGCAGTACTTC. Amino acid sequence: CASSPTDTYEQYF.

This chain uses TRBV3-1 with TRBJ2-7; 7 positions agree with TRBD2. V shed 2 bases and J 2 bases; nucleotides not matched to a gene: 6. CDR1 and CDR2 (germline): LGHDT, YNNKEL (reference sequence). This CDR3 region has 15 residues. The CDR3 here is CASSQKASGPYEQYF. The DNA for the CDR3 is TGTGCCAGCAGCCAAAAGGCTAGCGGTCCCTACGAGCAGTACTTC.

The chain joins TRBV5-1 to TRBJ2-7; 9 bases agree with TRBD2. J gave up 3 bases and V 3 bases, and 10 bases lay outside the gene matches. CDR3 size: 16 residues. CDR1 and CDR2 from the germline V gene are SGHRS and YFSETQ. The CDR3 spells CASSSEAGLAIYEQYF. DNA of the CDR3: TGCGCCAGCAGCTCGGAGGCGGGACTAGCAATCTACGAGCAGTACTTC.

Here the CDR3 reads CASSPLTRNTQYF. The CDR3 region has the DNA TGTGCCAGCAGTCCCTTGACTAGAAATACGCAGTATTTT. V usage is TRBV27 and J usage is TRBJ2-3, with D possibly matching TRBD2 (6 bases). V gave up 5 bases and J gave up 7 bases, with 13 bases separating them. Germline-derived CDR1 and CDR2 are MNHEY and SMNVEV (reference sequence). There are 13 residues in the CDR3.

This clonotype was detected only once. J is TRBJ2-2 and V is TRBV5-6; 9 nucleotides align to TRBD2. The CDR3 runs 16 residues. Unmatched junction bases numbered 8, after V lost 4 bases and J lost 4 bases. CDR1 SGHDT and CDR2 YYEEEE come from the germline V gene. The CDR3 sequence is CASSILAGDTTGELFF. In DNA, the CDR3 is TGTGCCAGCAGCATCTTAGCGGGAGACACCACCGGGGAGCTGTTTTTT. The whole variable domain, remainder taken from reference TRBV5-6 and TRBJ2-2, is DAGVTQSPTHLIKTRGQQVTLRCSPKSGHDTVSWYQQALGQGPQFIFQYYEEEERQRGNFPDRFSGHQFPNYSSELNVNALLLGDSALYLCASSILAGDTTGELFFGEGSRLTVL.

J is TRBJ1-1 and V is TRBV4-3, with unresolved D. CDR3 length: 15 amino acids. V was clipped by 2 bases and J by 2 bases, with 12 bases between them. CDR1 is LGHNA, CDR2 YSLEER, per germline. CDR3 nucleotides: TGCGCCAGCAGCCAAAGAACAACGGGAAACACTGAAGCTTTCTTT. Translation: CASSQRTTGNTEAFF.

The V gene is TRBV2, the J gene TRBJ2-3; 9 bases fit TRBD2. With V trimmed by 2 bases and J by 9 bases, 6 bases remained unmatched. This CDR3 has 14 amino acids. Germline V gene data show CDR1 as SNHLY and CDR2 as FYNNEI. DNA for the CDR3: TGTGCCAGCAGTGAAAGCGGGAGGCCCGTCACGCAGTATTTT. As protein: CASSESGRPVTQYF.